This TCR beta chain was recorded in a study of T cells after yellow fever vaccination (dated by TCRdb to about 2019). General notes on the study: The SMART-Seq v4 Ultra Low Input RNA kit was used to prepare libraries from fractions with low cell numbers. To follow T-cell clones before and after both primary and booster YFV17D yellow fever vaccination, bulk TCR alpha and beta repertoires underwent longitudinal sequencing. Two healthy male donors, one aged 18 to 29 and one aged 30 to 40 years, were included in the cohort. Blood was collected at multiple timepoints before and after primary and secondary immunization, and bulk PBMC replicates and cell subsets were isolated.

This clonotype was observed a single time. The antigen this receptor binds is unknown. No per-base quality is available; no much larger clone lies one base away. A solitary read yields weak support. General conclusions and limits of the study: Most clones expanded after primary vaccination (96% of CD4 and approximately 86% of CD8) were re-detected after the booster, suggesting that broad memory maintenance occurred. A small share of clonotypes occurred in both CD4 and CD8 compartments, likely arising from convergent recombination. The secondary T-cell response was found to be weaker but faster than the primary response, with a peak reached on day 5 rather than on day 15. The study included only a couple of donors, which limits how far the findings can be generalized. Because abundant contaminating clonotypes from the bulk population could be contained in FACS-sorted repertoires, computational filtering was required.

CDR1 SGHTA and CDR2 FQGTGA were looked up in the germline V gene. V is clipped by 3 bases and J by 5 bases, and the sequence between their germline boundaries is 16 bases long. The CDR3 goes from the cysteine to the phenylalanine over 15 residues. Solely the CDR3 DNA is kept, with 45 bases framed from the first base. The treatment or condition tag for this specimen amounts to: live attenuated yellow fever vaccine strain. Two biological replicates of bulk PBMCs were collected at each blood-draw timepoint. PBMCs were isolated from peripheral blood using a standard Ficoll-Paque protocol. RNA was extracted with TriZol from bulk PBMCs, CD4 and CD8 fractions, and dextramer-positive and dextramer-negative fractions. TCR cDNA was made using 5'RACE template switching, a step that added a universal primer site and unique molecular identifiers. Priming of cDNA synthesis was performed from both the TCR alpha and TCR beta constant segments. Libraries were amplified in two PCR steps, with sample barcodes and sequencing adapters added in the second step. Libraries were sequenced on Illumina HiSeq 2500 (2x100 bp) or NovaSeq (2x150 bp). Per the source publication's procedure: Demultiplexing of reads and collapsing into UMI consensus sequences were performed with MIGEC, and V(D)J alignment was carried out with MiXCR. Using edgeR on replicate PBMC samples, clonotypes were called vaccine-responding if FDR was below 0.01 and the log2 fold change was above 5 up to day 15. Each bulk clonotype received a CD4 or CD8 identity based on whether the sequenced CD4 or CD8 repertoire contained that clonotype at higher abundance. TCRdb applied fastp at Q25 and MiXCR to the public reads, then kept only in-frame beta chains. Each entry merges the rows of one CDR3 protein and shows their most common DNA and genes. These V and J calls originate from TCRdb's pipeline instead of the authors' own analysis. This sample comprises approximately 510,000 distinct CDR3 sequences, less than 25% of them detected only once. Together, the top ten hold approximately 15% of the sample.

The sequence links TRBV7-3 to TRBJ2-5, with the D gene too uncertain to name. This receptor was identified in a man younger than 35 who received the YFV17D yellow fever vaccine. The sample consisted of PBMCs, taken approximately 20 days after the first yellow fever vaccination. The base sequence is TGTGCCAGCAGCTTGGTCGCCGTAAACGCCGAGACCCAGTACTTC. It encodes CASSLVAVNAETQYF. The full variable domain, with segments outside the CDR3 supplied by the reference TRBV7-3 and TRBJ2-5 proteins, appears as GAGVSQTPSNKVTEKGKYVELRCDPISGHTALYWYRQSLGQGPEFLIYFQGTGAADDSGLPNDRFFAVRPEGSVSTLKIQRTERGDSAVYLCASSLVAVNAETQYFGPGTRLLVL.